This T cell receptor (beta chain) was captured in a study of T cell repertoires in cytomegalovirus infection. Each CDR3 protein gets one entry after TCRdb re-called the reads with MiXCR. This table has about 320,000 distinct CDR3 sequences, more than 8% appearing once. Study conclusions and caveats: In two of eight donors, the top clonotype was HLA-C-restricted CMV-specific.

The germline V and J ends were trimmed by 3 bases and 0 bases, with 16 bases remaining between them. The germline V gene encodes CDR1 SGDLS and CDR2 YYNGEE. CDR3 length equals 17 residues. This clonotype appeared a few times. What it binds is unknown. Sequencing was done on a sample of PBMCs. This sequence was found in a human donor in good health (CMV status not recorded). Some clones in this sample may be carry-over from other donors' samples. The chain combines TRBV9 with TRBJ2-1, with D possibly TRBD2 on 7 matching bases. The DNA for the CDR3 is TGTGCCAGCAGCGAAAGGGGGGGGGCCGGCTCCTACAATGAGCAGTTCTTC. Its protein product is CASSERGGAGSYNEQFF.